In its sample, the clone carrying this TCR beta chain was seen a few times. Antigen specificity is unknown. The sample belongs to a study of blood T cells in healthy people across ages. The second PCR ran about 6 to 12 cycles with a sample-barcoded 5' primer and J-beta primers. TCRdb recomputed calls from the 5' RACE reads with MiXCR, one row per CDR3 protein. Here the sample spans hundreds of thousands of distinct CDR3 sequences, roughly 50% being singletons. Trimming stripped 5 bases from V and 2 bases from J, with 15 bases between. CDR1 and CDR2 (germline): MNHEY, SVGAGI. The length of the CDR3 is 15 residues. The study, taken as a whole, reports: The recorded TCR beta diversity per million T cells decreased in a roughly linear manner with age. More naive CD4+ cells and higher diversity marked long-lived donors relative to aged donors.

The clonotype was recovered from a man aged 25-40 years in good health. V usage is TRBV6-5 and J usage is TRBJ1-2; D might be TRBD1 (6 bases). The material sequenced was blood. The CDR3 nucleotides read TGTGCCAGCAGTACCCTCAGGGGACCCAACTATGGCTACACCTTC. This translates into CASSTLRGPNYGYTF.